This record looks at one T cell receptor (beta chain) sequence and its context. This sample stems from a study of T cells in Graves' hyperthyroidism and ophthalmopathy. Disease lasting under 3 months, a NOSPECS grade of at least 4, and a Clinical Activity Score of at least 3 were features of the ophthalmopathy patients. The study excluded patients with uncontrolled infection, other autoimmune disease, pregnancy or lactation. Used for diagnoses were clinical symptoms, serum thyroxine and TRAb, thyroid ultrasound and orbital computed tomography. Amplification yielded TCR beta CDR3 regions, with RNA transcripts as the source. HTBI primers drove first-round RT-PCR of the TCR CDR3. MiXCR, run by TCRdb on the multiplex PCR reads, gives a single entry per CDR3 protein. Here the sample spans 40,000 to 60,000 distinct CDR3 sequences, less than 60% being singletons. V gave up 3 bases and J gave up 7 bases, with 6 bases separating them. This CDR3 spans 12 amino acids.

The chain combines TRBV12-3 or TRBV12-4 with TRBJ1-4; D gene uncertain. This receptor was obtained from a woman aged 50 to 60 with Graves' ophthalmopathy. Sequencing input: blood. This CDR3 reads CASSFRGEKLFF. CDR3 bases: TGTGCCAGCAGTTTCCGGGGTGAAAAACTGTTTTTT.